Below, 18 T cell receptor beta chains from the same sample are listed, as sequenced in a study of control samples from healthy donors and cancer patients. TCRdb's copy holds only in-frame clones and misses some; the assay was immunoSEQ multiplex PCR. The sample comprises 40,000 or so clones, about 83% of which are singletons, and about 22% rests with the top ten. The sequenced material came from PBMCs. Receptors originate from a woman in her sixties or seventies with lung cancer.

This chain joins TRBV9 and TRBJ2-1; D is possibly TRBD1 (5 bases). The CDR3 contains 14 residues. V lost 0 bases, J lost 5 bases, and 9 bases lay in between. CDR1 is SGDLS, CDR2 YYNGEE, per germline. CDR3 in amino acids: CASSVVSGNNEQFF. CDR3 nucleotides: TGTGCCAGCAGCGTAGTGTCAGGGAACAATGAGCAGTTCTTC. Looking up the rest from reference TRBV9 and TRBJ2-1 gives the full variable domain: DSGVTQTPKHLITATGQRVTLRCSPRSGDLSVYWYQQSLDQGLQFLIQYYNGEERAKGNILERFSAQQFPDLHSELNLSSLELGDSALYFCASSVVSGNNEQFFGPGTRLTVL.

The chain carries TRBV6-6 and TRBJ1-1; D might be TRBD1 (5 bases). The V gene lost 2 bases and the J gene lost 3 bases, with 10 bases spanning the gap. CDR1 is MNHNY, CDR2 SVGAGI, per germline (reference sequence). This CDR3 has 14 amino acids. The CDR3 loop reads CASSYTTRDTEAFF. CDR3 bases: TGTGCCAGCAGTTACACCACCAGGGACACTGAAGCTTTCTTT.

CDR3 DNA sequence: TGTGCCAGCAGCCAAGAACCACAAAGCTCCTATAATTCACCCCTCCACTTT. The encoded protein is CASSQEPQSSYNSPLHF. The chain couples TRBV4-2 to TRBJ1-6; D uncertain. Germline assignment: CDR1 LGHNA and CDR2 YNFKEQ. The germline V and J ends were trimmed by 0 bases and 0 bases, with 9 bases remaining between them. The CDR3 has 17 residues.

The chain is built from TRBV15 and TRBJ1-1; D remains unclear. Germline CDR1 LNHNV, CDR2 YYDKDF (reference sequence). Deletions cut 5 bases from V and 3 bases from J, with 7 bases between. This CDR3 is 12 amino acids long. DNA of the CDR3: TGTGCCACCAGCCGGGGATACACTGAAGCTTTCTTT. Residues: CATSRGYTEAFF. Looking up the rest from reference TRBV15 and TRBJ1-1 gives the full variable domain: DAMVIQNPRYQVTQFGKPVTLSCSQTLNHNVMYWYQQKSSQAPKLLFHYYDKDFNNEADTPDNFQSRRPNTSFCFLDIRSPGLGDTAMYLCATSRGYTEAFFGQGTRLTVV.

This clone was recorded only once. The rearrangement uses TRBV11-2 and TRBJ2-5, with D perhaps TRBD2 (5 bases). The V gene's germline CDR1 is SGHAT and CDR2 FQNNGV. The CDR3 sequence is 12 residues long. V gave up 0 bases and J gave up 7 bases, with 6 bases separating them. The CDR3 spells CASSLDRGTQYF. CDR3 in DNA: TGTGCCAGCAGCTTAGATCGGGGGACCCAGTACTTC.

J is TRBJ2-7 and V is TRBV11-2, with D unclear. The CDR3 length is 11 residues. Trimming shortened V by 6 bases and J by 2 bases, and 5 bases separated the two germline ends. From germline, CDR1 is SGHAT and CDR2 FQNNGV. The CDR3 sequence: CASRSTYEQYF. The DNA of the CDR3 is TGTGCCAGCAGATCGACCTACGAGCAGTACTTC.

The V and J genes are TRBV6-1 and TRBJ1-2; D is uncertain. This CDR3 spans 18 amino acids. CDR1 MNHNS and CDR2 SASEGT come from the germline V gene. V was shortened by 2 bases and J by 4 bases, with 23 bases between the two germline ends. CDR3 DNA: TGTGCCAGCAGTGAAAGAGGAGCCACACCGAGGACTTCCTATGGCTACACCTTC. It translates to CASSERGATPRTSYGYTF.

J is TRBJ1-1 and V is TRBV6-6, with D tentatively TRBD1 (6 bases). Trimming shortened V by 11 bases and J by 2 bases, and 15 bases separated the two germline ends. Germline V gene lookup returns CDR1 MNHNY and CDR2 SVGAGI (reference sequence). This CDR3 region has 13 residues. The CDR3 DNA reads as TGTGCCTGGGGGCAGGGGTTCAACACTGAAGCTTTCTTT. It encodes CAWGQGFNTEAFF.

The CDR3 DNA follows: TGTGCCAGTAGTATAGATAGGACGGCTCTAGCTTTCTTT. Its protein is CASSIDRTALAFF. The V call is TRBV19, the J call TRBJ1-1; D unresolved. V was trimmed by 0 bases and J by 10 bases, leaving 12 bases between them. Germline CDR1 LNHDA, CDR2 SQIVND (reference sequence). This CDR3 region has 13 residues.

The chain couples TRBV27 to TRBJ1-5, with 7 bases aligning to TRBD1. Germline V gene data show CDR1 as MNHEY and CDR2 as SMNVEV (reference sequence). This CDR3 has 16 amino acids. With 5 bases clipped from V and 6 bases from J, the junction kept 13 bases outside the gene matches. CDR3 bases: TGTGCCAGCAGTCCACATCCCCCACAGGGGATTCAGCCCCAGCATTTT. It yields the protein CASSPHPPQGIQPQHF.

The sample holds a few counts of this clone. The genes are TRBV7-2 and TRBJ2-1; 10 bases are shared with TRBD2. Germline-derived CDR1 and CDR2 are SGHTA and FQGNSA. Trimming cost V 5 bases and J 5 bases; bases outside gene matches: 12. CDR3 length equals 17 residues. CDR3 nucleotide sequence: TGTGCCAGCAGCCCTTCTCTGCTAGCGGGGGTAGACAATGAGCAGTTCTTC. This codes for CASSPSLLAGVDNEQFF.

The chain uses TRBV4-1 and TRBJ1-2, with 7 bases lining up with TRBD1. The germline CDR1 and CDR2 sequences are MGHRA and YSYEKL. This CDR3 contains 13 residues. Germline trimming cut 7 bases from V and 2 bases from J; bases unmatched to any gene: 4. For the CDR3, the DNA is TGCGCCAGCACGTCGGGACAGAACTATGGCTACACCTTC. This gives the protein CASTSGQNYGYTF.

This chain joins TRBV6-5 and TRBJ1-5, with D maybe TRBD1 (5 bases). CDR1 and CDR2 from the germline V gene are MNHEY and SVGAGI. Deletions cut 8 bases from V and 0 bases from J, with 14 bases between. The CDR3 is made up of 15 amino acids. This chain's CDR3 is CASVRTSYSNQPQHF. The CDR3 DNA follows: TGTGCCAGCGTCCGGACATCTTATAGCAATCAGCCCCAGCATTTT.

CDR3 region: CASSLGGVQETQYF. The CDR3 DNA reads as TGTGCCAGCAGCTTAGGGGGCGTCCAAGAGACCCAGTACTTC. V gene TRBV7-3 combines with J gene TRBJ2-5; a possible D gene is TRBD1 (6 bases). Trimming cost V 2 bases and J 1 base, with 8 bases left between them. The CDR3 is 14 residues long. Germline-derived CDR1 and CDR2 are SGHTA and FQGTGA.

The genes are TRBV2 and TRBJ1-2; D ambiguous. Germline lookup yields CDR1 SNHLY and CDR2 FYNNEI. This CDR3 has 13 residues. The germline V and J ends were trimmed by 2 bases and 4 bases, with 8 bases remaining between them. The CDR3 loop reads CASSEREPYGYTF. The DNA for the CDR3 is TGTGCCAGCAGTGAAAGGGAGCCCTATGGCTACACCTTC.

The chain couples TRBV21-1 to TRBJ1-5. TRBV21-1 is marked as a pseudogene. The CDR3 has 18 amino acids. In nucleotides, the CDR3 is TGTGCCAGCAGCAAAGAAGAGGTAAGGCGTGGGGTGTCACAGCCCCAGCATTTT. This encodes CASSKEEVRRGVSQPQHF.

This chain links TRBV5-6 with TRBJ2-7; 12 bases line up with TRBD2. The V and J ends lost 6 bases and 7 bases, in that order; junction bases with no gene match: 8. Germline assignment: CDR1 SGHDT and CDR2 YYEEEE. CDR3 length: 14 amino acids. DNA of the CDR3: TGTGCCAGCAACTTACTAGCGGGAGGACTTGAGCAGTACTTC. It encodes CASNLLAGGLEQYF.

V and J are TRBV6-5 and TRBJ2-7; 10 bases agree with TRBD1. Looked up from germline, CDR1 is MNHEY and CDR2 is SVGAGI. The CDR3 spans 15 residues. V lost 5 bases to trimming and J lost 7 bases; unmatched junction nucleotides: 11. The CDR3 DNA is TGTGCCAGCAGTCCTGGGAGACAGGGGGCGCGTGAGCAGTACTTC. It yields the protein CASSPGRQGAREQYF.